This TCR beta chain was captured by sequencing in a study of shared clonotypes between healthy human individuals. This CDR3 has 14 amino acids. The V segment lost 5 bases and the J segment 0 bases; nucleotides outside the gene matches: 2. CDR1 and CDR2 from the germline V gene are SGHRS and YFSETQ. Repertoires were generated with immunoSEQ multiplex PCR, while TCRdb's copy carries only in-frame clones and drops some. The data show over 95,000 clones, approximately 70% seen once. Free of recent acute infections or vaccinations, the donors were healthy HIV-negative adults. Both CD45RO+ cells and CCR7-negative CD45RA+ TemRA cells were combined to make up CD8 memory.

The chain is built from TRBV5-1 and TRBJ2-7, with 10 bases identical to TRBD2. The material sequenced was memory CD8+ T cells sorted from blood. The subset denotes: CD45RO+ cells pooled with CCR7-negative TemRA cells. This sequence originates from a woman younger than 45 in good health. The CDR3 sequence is CASRTSGHSYEQYF. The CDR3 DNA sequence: TGCGCCAGCAGGACTAGCGGGCACTCCTACGAGCAGTACTTC.